These 12 T cell receptor beta chains came from one sample sequenced in a study of Graves' ophthalmopathy and Graves' hyperthyroidism. The sequenced template was RNA, covering the TCR beta CDR3 region. Second-round multiplex PCR came after first-round RT-PCR with HTBI primers. In TCRdb, the multiplex PCR reads were re-called with MiXCR into one record per CDR3 protein. Altogether 650,000 to 900,000 distinct CDR3 sequences are present, roughly two fifths being singletons, with the ten largest covering 44%. The sequencing input was peripheral blood. These receptors all stem from an adult man with Graves' ophthalmopathy.

This clonotype was seen at least ten times. The V call is TRBV20-1, the J call TRBJ2-7; 7 bases agree with TRBD2. This CDR3 has 15 residues. Germline V gene lookup returns CDR1 DFQATT and CDR2 SNEGSKA (reference sequence). V shed 0 bases, J shed 5 bases, and the junction held 10 bases outside the gene matches. CDR3 region: CSARDQAQGGDEQYF. CDR3 sequence (DNA): TGCAGTGCTAGAGATCAAGCGCAGGGAGGGGACGAGCAGTACTTC.

J is TRBJ1-5 and V is TRBV11-2, with D possibly being TRBD1 (5 bases). The germline gives CDR1 SGHAT, CDR2 FQNNGV. This CDR3 is 18 amino acids long. Trimming removed 0 bases from V and 5 bases from J, with 20 bases in between. The CDR3 bases are TGTGCCAGCAGCTTAGACACGACCCGACAGCGAAAGGATCAGCCCCAGCATTTT. Protein sequence: CASSLDTTRQRKDQPQHF.

This clonotype was found once. A much bigger clone sits one base away, suggesting this may be a read error. The chain couples TRBV2 to TRBJ1-3; D is unresolved. From germline, CDR1 is SNHLY and CDR2 FYNNEI. This CDR3 is 16 amino acids long. The chain's CDR3 is CASSEAGVRSGDTIYF. CDR3 in DNA: TGTGCCAGCAGTGAAGCTGGCGTACGCTCTGGAGACACCATATATTTT. Drawing the rest from reference TRBV2 and TRBJ1-3, the complete variable domain is EPEVTQTPSHQVTQMGQEVILRCVPISNHLYFYWYRQILGQKVEFLVSFYNNEISEKSEIFDDQFSVERPDGSNFTLKIRSTKLEDSAMYFCASSEAGVRSGDTIYFGEGSWLTVV.

This clonotype was recorded many times. The chain links TRBV15 to TRBJ1-2, with D perhaps matching TRBD1 (6 bases). Germline V CDR1 and CDR2: LNHNV, YYDKDF (reference sequence). The length of the CDR3 is 16 residues. Trimming cost V 0 bases and J 6 bases, with 17 bases left between them. Here the CDR3 DNA reads TGTGCCACCAGCAGAGACAGGGGCCCAGTAAGCGATGGCTACACCTTC. This sequence encodes CATSRDRGPVSDGYTF.

The V call is TRBV19, the J call TRBJ1-2; possibly TRBD1 for D (6 bases). The CDR3 spans 14 residues. Germline CDR1 is LNHDA and CDR2 is SQIVND (reference sequence). The V end was cut by 3 bases, the J end by 7 bases, with 15 bases between. The CDR3 bases are TGTGCCAGTAGTATCAGGTCGGGGGGGCCTGGCTACACCTTC. It yields the protein CASSIRSGGPGYTF.

This clonotype was observed many times. V gene TRBV14 combines with J gene TRBJ2-2; no clear D gene. The CDR3 sequence is 14 residues long. V was shortened by 4 bases and J by 2 bases, with 8 bases between the two germline ends. Looked up from germline, CDR1 is SGHDN and CDR2 is FVKESK. In DNA form, the CDR3 reads TGTGCCAGCAGCCCTAACACAAACACCGGGGAGCTGTTTTTT. Residues: CASSPNTNTGELFF.

A few counts support this clonotype. This sequence joins TRBV5-1 and TRBJ1-2, with D tentatively TRBD1 (6 bases). Per germline, CDR1 SGHRS and CDR2 YFSETQ. There are 16 residues in the CDR3. Between the trimmed V and J ends, which lost 4 bases and 5 bases, there was a span of 21 bases. The CDR3: CASSQGRDGAVYGYTF. DNA of the CDR3: TGCGCCAGCAGCCAGGGGCGCGACGGGGCCGTATATGGCTACACCTTC.

The sample holds many counts of this clonotype. CDR3 amino acids: CASSMTANEKLFF. The CDR3 bases are TGTGCCAGTAGTATGACAGCGAATGAAAAACTGTTTTTT. The genes are TRBV19 and TRBJ1-4; D is possibly TRBD1 (5 bases). The ends were cut back, 3 bases at V and 5 bases at J, with 7 bases in the middle. Germline loops: CDR1 LNHDA, CDR2 SQIVND (reference sequence). The CDR3 is 13 residues long. The full variable domain, its missing parts supplied by reference TRBV19 and TRBJ1-4, is DGGITQSPKYLFRKEGQNVTLSCEQNLNHDAMYWYRQDPGQGLRLIYYSQIVNDFQKGDIAEGYSVSREKKESFPLTVTSAQKNPTAFYLCASSMTANEKLFFGSGTQLSVL.

For this clonotype: Because it lacks the conserved phenylalanine or tryptophan at the end, this CDR3 is likely a read error. The V call is TRBV27, the J call TRBJ2-7, with D possibly being TRBD2 (5 bases). V lost 8 bases to trimming and J lost 3 bases, with 14 bases between them. Germline V CDR1 and CDR2: MNHEY, SMNVEV (reference sequence). CDR3 length: 13 residues. This CDR3 reads CASGRPGNYEQYC. DNA of the CDR3: TGTGCCAGCGGACGACCGGGAAACTACGAGCAGTACTGC.

The chain employs TRBV20-1 and TRBJ2-5; TRBD2 aligns across 11 bases. From germline, CDR1 is DFQATT and CDR2 SNEGSKA (reference sequence). The V and J ends lost 6 bases and 5 bases, in that order; junction bases with no gene match: 11. CDR3 length: 15 residues. CDR3 sequence: CSANIAGGPGETQYF. CDR3 nucleotide sequence: TGCAGTGCCAACATAGCGGGAGGGCCAGGGGAGACCCAGTACTTC.

About this clonotype: Given a much more abundant clone one base away, this may be a read error. The chain recombines TRBV20-1 with TRBJ1-1; no clear D gene. Germline CDR1 DFQATT, CDR2 SNEGSKA (reference sequence). This CDR3 has 13 residues. The DNA for the CDR3 is TGCAGTACTAGAGGACGTTCGGACACTGAAGCTTTCTTT. Its translation: CSTRGRSDTEAFF.

This clonotype was observed a handful of times. The genes are TRBV12-3 or TRBV12-4 and TRBJ2-7; 7 bases fit TRBD1. Trimming cost V 6 bases and J 2 bases; bases outside gene matches: 10. The CDR3 extends over 15 amino acids. As DNA, the CDR3 is TGTGCCAGCAGGATAGGGACAGCTATTACCTACGAGCAGTACTTC. Protein product: CASRIGTAITYEQYF.